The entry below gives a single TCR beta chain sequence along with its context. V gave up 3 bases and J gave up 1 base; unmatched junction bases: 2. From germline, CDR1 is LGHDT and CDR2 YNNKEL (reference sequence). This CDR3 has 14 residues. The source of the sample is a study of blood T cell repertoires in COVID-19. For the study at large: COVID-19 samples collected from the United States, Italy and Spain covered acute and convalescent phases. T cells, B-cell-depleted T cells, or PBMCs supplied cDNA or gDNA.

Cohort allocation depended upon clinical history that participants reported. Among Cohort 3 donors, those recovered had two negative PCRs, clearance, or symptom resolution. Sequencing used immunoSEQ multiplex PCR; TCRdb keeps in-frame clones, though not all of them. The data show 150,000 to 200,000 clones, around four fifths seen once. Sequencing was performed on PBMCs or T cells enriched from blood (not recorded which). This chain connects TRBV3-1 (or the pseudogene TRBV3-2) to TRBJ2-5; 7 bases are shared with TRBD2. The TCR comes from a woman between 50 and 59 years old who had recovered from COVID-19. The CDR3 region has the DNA TGTGCCAGCAGCCATGGACTAGGCCAAGAGACCCAGTACTTC. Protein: CASSHGLGQETQYF.